This TCR beta chain emerged from a study of shared clonotypes between healthy human individuals. The data were produced by immunoSEQ multiplex PCR, yet TCRdb's version contains in-frame clones alone and is incomplete. The sample lists roughly 1,800,000 clones; approximately 94% were seen once. The germline V gene has CDR1 PRHDT and CDR2 FYEKMQ (reference sequence). V shed 0 bases and J shed 0 bases, with 4 bases lying between them. The CDR3 sequence is 14 residues long. This clone was detected once. This CDR3 is also generated by other DNA sequences in the sample. Only CD45RO-negative cells positively selected for CCR7 counted as naive CD8 cells, so terminally differentiated effector memory CD45RA+ cells were excluded.

The chain is built from TRBV13 and TRBJ2-3; no firm D call. Input material: naive CD8+ T cells sorted from blood. The sequence was obtained from a man in his late teens or twenties in good health. The CDR3 DNA reads as TGTGCCAGCAGCTTAGGACAGAGCACAGATACGCAGTATTTT. It codes for CASSLGQSTDTQYF.